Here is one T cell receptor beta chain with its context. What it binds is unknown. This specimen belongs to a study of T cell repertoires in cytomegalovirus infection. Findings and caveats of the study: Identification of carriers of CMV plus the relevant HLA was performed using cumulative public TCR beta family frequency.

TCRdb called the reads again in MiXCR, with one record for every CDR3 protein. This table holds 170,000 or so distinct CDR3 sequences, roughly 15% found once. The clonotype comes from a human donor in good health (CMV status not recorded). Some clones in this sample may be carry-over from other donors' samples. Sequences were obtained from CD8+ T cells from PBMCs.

The CDR3 region is CASSYSAGAGGDTQYF. In DNA, the CDR3 is TGTGCCAGCAGTTACTCGGCAGGGGCCGGGGGAGATACGCAGTATTTT. This chain connects TRBV6-2 or TRBV6-3 to TRBJ2-3; D may be TRBD1 or TRBD2 (6 bases each). Germline CDR1 MNHEY, CDR2 SVGEGT. Trimming left V 0 bases short and J 5 bases short, with 15 bases between. The length of the CDR3 is 16 residues.